This T cell receptor beta chain was captured by sequencing in a study of blood T cell repertoires in COVID-19. Study context: Material from acute and convalescent COVID-19 was sourced from the United States, Italy and Spain. T cells, B-cell-depleted T cells, or PBMCs provided the cDNA or gDNA that served as material.

This clone was counted between two and nine times. CDR3 length equals 13 residues. Trimming removed 6 bases from V and 6 bases from J, with 12 bases in between. Germline CDR1 MNHEY, CDR2 SMNVEV (reference sequence). Study members were between roughly 18 and 90 years old and lived in roughly 24 US regions. Which cohort a participant joined came from the clinical history participants gave. The assay was immunoSEQ multiplex PCR, and TCRdb's table has in-frame clones only and misses some. The table lists about 50,000 clones, more than 75% of them singletons. The sequence was collected from a woman aged 50 to 65 with acute COVID-19. The rearrangement links TRBV27 to TRBJ1-5; D is undetermined. Sample: PBMCs or T cells enriched from blood (not recorded which). CDR3 DNA sequence: TGTGCCAGCAGCCTAGCCGGGAGTCAGCCCCAGCATTTT. Translated, it gives CASSLAGSQPQHF.